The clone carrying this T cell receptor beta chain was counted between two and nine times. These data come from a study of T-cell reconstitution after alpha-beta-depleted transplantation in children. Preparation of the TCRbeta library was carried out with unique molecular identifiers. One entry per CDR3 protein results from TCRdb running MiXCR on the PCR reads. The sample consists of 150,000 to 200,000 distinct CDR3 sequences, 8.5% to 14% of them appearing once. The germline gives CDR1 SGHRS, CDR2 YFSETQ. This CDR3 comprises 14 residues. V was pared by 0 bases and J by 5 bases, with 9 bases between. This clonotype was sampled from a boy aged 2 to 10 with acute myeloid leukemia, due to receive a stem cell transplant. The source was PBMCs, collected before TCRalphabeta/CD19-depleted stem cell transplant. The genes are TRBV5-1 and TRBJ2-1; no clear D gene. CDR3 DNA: TGCGCCAGCAGCTTGGTCGGCCGAAACAATGAGCAGTTCTTC. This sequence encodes CASSLVGRNNEQFF.